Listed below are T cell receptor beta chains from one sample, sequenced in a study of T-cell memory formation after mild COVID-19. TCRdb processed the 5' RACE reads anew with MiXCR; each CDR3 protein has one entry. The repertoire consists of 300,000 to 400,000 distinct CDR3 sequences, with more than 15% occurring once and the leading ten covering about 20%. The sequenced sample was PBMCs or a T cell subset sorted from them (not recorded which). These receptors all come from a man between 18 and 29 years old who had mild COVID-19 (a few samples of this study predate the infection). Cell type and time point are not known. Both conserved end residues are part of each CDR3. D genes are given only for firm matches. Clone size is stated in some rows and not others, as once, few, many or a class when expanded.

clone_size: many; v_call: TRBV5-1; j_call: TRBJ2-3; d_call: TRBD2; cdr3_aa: CASSLGTSGNEDTQYF; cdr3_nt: TGCGCCAGCAGCTTAGGAACTAGCGGGAATGAAGATACGCAGTATTTT
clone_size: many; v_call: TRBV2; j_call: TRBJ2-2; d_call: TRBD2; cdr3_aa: CASSGLASNTGELFF; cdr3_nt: TGTGCCAGCAGCGGACTAGCGTCGAACACCGGGGAGCTGTTTTTT
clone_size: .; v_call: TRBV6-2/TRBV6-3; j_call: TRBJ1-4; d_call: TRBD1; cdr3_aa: CASTTPRDRLNEKLFF; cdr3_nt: TGTGCCAGCACGACCCCCCGGGACAGGCTTAATGAAAAACTGTTTTTT
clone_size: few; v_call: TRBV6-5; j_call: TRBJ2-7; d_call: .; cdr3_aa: CASSPRQTGLDYEQYF; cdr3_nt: TGTGCCAGCAGCCCCCGCCAAACAGGGTTAGACTACGAGCAGTACTTC
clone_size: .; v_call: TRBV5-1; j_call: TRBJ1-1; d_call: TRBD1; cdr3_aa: CASSWGDSKNTEAFF; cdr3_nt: TGCGCCAGCAGCTGGGGGGACAGTAAGAACACTGAAGCTTTCTTT
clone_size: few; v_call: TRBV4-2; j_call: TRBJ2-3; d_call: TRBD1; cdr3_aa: CASSQSGQGSGTQYF; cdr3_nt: TGTGCCAGCAGCCAATCTGGACAGGGTTCAGGTACGCAGTATTTT
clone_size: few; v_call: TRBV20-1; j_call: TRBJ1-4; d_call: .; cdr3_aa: CSARERPTLDEKLFF; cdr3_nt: TGCAGTGCTAGAGAACGACCCACTCTAGACGAAAAACTGTTTTTT
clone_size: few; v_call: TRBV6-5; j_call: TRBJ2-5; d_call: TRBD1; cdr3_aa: CASSYRGRFQETQYF; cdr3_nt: TGTGCCAGCAGTTACAGGGGGCGGTTCCAAGAGACCCAGTACTTC
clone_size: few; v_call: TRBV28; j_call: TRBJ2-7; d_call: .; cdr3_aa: CASSSPGESYEQYF; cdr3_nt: TGTGCCAGCAGTTCCCCGGGGGAGTCCTACGAGCAGTACTTC
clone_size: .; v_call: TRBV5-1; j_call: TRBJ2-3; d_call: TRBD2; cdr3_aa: CASRLAASGTDTQYF; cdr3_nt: TGCGCCAGCAGACTAGCGGCCTCTGGCACAGATACGCAGTATTTT
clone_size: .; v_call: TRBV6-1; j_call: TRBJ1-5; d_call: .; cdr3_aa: CASAAVQPQHF; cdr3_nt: TGTGCCAGCGCGGCCGTTCAGCCCCAGCATTTT
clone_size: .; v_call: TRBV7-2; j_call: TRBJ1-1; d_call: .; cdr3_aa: CASSSVWGEAFF; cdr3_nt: TGTGCCAGCAGTTCCGTTTGGGGCGAAGCTTTCTTT
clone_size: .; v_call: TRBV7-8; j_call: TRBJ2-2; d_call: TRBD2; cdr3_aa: CASSLREAGGPAGELFF; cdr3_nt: TGTGCCAGCAGCTTAAGGGAAGCGGGGGGGCCCGCCGGGGAGCTGTTTTTT
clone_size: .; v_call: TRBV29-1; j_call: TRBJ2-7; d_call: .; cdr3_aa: CSVRGGPYEQYF; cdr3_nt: TGCAGCGTTAGGGGAGGACCCTACGAGCAGTACTTC
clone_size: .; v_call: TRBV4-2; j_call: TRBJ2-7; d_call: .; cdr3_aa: CASSQGSTTRGEQYF; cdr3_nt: TGTGCCAGCAGCCAAGGCTCTACCACCCGGGGCGAGCAGTACTTC
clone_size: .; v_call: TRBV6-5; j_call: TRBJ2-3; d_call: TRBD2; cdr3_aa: CASSSGRGGAADTQYF; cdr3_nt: TGTGCCAGCAGTTCCGGGCGCGGGGGTGCTGCAGATACGCAGTATTTT
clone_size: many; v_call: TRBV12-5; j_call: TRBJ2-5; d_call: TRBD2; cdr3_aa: CASGRGLAGQTQYF; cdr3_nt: TGTGCTAGTGGCCGAGGACTAGCGGGACAGACCCAGTACTTC
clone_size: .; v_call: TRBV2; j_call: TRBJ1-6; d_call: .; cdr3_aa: CASSERGAGGSYNSPLHF; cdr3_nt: TGTGCCAGCAGTGAAAGAGGGGCCGGCGGCTCCTATAATTCACCCCTCCACTTT
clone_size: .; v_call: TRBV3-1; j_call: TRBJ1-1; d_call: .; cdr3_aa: CASSPFAGDAFF; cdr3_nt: TGTGCCAGCAGCCCTTTTGCAGGGGACGCTTTCTTT
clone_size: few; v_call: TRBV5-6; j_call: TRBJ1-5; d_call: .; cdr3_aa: CASSPGISNQPQHF; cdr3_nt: TGTGCCAGCAGCCCGGGAATTAGCAATCAGCCCCAGCATTTT
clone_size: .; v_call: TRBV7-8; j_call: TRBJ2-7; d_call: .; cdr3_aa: CASSSLTGSYEQYF; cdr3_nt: TGTGCCAGCAGCTCCTTGACTGGCTCCTACGAGCAGTACTTC
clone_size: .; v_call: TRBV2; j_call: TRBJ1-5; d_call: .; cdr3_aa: CASSQGGAAQPQHF; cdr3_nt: TGCGCCAGCAGCCAAGGTGGGGCGGCTCAGCCCCAGCATTTT
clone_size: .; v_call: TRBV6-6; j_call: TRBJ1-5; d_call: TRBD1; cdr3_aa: CASREQGRGQPQHF; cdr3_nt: TGTGCCAGCAGGGAACAGGGGCGCGGTCAGCCCCAGCATTTT
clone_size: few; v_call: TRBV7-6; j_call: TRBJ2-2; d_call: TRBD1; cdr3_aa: CASSPIGQGGTGELFF; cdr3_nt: TGTGCCAGCAGCCCGATTGGACAGGGAGGTACCGGGGAGCTGTTTTTT
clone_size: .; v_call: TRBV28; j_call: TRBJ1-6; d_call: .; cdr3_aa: CASCGGLAYNSPLHF; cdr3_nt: TGTGCCAGCTGCGGGGGTCTAGCCTATAATTCACCCCTCCACTTT
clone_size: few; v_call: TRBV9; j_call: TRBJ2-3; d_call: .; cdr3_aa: CASSVEGFNPANTQYF; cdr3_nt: TGTGCCAGCAGCGTAGAAGGGTTCAACCCGGCGAATACGCAGTATTTT
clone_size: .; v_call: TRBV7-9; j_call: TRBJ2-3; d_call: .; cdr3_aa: CASSLPRIPEGDTQYF; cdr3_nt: TGTGCCAGCAGCTTACCCCGGATACCGGAGGGAGATACGCAGTATTTT
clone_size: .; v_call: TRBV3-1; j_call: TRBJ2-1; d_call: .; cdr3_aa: CASSLEGTNEQFF; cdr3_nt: TGTGCCAGCAGCCTTGAGGGGACGAATGAGCAGTTCTTC
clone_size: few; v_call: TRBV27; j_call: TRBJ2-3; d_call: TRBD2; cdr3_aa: CASSLLAGHGTQYF; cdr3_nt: TGTGCCAGCAGCTTACTAGCGGGGCATGGTACGCAGTATTTT
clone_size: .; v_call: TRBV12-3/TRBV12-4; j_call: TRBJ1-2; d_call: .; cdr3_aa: CASSLISGIYVYTF; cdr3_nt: TGTGCCAGCAGTTTAATATCAGGGATCTATGTCTACACCTTC
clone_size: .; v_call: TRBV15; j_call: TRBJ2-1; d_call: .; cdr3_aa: CATSRDPQPVDNEQFF; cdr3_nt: TGTGCCACCAGCAGAGATCCGCAACCCGTCGACAATGAGCAGTTCTTC
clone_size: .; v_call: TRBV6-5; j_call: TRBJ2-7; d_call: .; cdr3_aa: CASSYGRGAYEQYF; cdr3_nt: TGTGCCAGCAGTTACGGCAGGGGCGCCTACGAGCAGTACTTC
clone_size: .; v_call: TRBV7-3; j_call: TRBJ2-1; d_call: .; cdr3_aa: CASSTDPYNEQFF; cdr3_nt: TGTGCCAGCAGCACAGACCCTTACAATGAGCAGTTCTTC
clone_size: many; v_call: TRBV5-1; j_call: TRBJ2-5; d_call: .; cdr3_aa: CASSLGGGQQETQYF; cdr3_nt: TGCGCCAGCAGCTTGGGCGGGGGACAACAAGAGACCCAGTACTTC
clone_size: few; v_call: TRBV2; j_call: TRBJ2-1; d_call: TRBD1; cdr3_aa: CASSGDRGTYNEQFF; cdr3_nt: TGTGCCAGCAGTGGGGACAGGGGGACTTACAATGAGCAGTTCTTC
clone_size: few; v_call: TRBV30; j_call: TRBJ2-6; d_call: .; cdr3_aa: CAWTLLGANVLTF; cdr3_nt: TGTGCCTGGACCCTACTTGGGGCCAACGTCCTGACTTTC
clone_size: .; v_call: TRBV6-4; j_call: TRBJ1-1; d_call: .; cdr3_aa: CASSREEGTEAFF; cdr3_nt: TGTGCCAGCAGTAGGGAGGAAGGCACTGAAGCTTTCTTT
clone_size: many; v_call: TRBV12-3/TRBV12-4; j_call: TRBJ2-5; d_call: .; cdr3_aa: CASSGGTGNEYF; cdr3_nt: TGTGCCAGCAGTGGCGGGACTGGCAATGAGTACTTC
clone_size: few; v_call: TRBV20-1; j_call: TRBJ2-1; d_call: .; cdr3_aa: CSQRGKRGYNEQFF; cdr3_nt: TGCAGTCAACGAGGGAAGCGAGGGTACAATGAGCAGTTCTTC
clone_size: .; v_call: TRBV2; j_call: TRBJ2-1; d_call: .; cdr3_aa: CASRRQVAYNEQFF; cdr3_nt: TGTGCCAGCAGGCGACAGGTAGCCTACAATGAGCAGTTCTTC
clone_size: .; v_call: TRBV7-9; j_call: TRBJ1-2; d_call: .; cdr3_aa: CASSRTENYGYTF; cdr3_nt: TGTGCCAGCAGTAGGACAGAGAACTATGGCTACACCTTC
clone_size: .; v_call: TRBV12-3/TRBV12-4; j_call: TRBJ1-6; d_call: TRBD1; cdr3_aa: CASSSTGVRSSYNSPLHF; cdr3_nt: TGTGCCAGCAGCTCGACAGGGGTTAGAAGCTCCTATAATTCACCCCTCCACTTT
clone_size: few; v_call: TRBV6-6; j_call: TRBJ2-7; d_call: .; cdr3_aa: CASRRDILYEQYF; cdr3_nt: TGTGCCAGCAGGAGGGACATTTTGTACGAGCAGTACTTC
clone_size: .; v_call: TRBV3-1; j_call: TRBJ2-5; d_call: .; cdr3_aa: CASSQGGVRAQYF; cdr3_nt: TGTGCCAGCAGCCAAGGTGGGGTCAGGGCCCAGTACTTC
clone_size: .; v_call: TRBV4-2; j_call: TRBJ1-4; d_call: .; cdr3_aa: CASSQDGRPRNLFF; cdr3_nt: TGTGCCAGCAGCCAAGATGGCAGGCCCAGGAACCTGTTTTTT
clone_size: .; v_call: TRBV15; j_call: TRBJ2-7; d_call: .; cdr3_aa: CATSRDRGAPYEQYF; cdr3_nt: TGTGCCACCAGCAGAGATAGGGGGGCTCCCTACGAGCAGTACTTC
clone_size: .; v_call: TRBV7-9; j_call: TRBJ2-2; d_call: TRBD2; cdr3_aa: CASSPLATGELFF; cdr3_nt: TGTGCCAGCAGCCCACTAGCGACCGGGGAGCTGTTTTTT
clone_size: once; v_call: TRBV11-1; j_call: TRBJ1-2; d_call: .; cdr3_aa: CASSPSGSNYGYTF; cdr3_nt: TGTGCCAGCAGCCCATCGGGATCTAACTATGGCTACACCTTC
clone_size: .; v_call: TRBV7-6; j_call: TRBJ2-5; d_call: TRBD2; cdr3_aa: CASRQFSGLAETQYF; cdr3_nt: TGTGCCAGCAGACAATTCTCGGGACTAGCGGAGACCCAGTACTTC
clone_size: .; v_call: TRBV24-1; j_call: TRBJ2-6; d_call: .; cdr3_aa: CATAPGPGNAGANVLTF; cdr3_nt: TGTGCCACCGCCCCCGGCCCCGGGAACGCTGGGGCCAACGTCCTGACTTTC
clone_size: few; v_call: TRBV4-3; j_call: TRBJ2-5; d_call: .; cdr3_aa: CASSQGKGAQYF; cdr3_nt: TGCGCCAGCAGCCAAGGGAAGGGGGCCCAGTACTTC
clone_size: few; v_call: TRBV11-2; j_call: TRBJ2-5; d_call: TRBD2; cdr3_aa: CASCIKRGFGETQYF; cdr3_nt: TGTGCCAGCTGTATCAAGCGGGGCTTCGGGGAGACCCAGTACTTC
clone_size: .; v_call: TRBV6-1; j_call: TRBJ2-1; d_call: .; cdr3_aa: CASSEVNRVNEQFF; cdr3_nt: TGTGCCAGCAGTGAAGTAAACAGGGTGAATGAGCAGTTCTTC
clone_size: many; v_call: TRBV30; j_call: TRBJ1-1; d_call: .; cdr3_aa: CAWSLQGEAQTEAFF; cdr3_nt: TGTGCCTGGAGTCTTCAGGGCGAAGCGCAGACTGAAGCTTTCTTT